Presented here are 3 T cell receptor beta chains from one specimen sequenced in a study of blood T cell repertoires in COVID-19. The data were produced by immunoSEQ multiplex PCR, yet TCRdb's version contains in-frame clones alone and is incomplete. In the table there are about 32,000 clones, roughly 85% of which are singletons. The material sequenced was peripheral blood. All receptors come from a woman at least 80 years old with active or convalescent COVID-19.

The chain combines TRBV25-1 with TRBJ1-6, with 9 bases identical to TRBD1. From germline, CDR1 is MGHDK and CDR2 SYGVNS. The length of the CDR3 is 16 residues. With V trimmed by 6 bases and J by 8 bases, 11 bases remained unmatched. CDR3 in amino acids: CASSSTGTGKDSPLHF. CDR3 bases: TGTGCCAGCAGCTCGACCGGGACAGGGAAGGATTCACCCCTCCACTTT.

The rearrangement uses TRBV6-5 and TRBJ1-3; D might be TRBD1 (5 bases). The V gene lost 6 bases and the J gene lost 2 bases, with 14 bases spanning the gap. The CDR3 is 15 residues long. Per the germline V gene, CDR1 is MNHEY and CDR2 is SVGAGI. This CDR3 reads CASSLPSGAGNTIYF. The CDR3 DNA reads TGTGCCAGCAGCCTTCCTTCGGGGGCTGGAAACACCATATATTTT.

The chain couples TRBV5-8 to TRBJ1-2; 8 bases fit TRBD1. Germline assignment: CDR1 SGHTS and CDR2 YDEGEE. V was clipped by 3 bases and J by 4 bases; unmatched bases: 5. The CDR3 extends over 14 amino acids. CDR3 region: CASSSGTGSYGYTF. The CDR3 coding sequence is TGTGCCAGCAGCTCCGGGACAGGATCCTATGGCTACACCTTC.